This TCR beta chain was recovered during a study of naive and memory T cell subsets. An equimolar mix of two oligonucleotides served as the beta constant-region primer for TRBC1 and TRBC2. The ligated cDNA underwent four PCR rounds using SP2 and nested alpha and beta constant-region primers. TCRdb redid the calling of the UMI-ligation and nested PCR reads with MiXCR, one entry per CDR3 protein. The sample lists 30,000 to 40,000 distinct CDR3 sequences; 18% were seen once. This clonotype was seen a handful of times. With 0 bases removed from V and 4 bases from J, the gap between germline ends came to 6 bases. The germline gives CDR1 SGHTA, CDR2 FQGNSA. The CDR3 contains 13 residues.

The specimen was effector memory CD4+ T cells from blood. As to subset: effector memory, CD45RA- CD27-. The chain is built from TRBV7-2 and TRBJ1-1; D is unresolved. This TCR was sampled from a human donor in good health. CDR3 in amino acids: CASSLAVGTEAFF. CDR3 coding DNA: TGTGCCAGCAGCTTAGCGGTCGGCACTGAAGCTTTCTTT.